This T cell receptor beta chain originates from a study of blood T cell repertoires in COVID-19. Study in general: T cells, B-cell-depleted T cells, or PBMCs supplied cDNA or gDNA.

Germline V gene lookup returns CDR1 LNHNV and CDR2 YYDKDF (reference sequence). The CDR3 is 15 amino acids. V was pared by 3 bases and J by 5 bases, with 8 bases of the junction left unmatched. This clone was detected a few times. In the study's own analysis: Reference gene primer amplification gave nucleated cell count estimates. Libraries were prepared by immunoSEQ multiplex PCR; TCRdb keeps only in-frame clonotypes and omits some of them. V and J calls and clone size come straight from that table; D and trimming were deduced from the DNA. This sample has about 100,000 clones, with almost 80% found just once.

The chain is built from TRBV15 and TRBJ2-7; 9 bases align to TRBD1. Specimen: peripheral blood. The TCR sequence derives from a man in his 70s with active or convalescent COVID-19. In DNA form, the CDR3 reads TGTGCCACCAGCAGGAGGGGACAGGGCCTCGACGAGCAGTACTTC. Translated, it gives CATSRRGQGLDEQYF.